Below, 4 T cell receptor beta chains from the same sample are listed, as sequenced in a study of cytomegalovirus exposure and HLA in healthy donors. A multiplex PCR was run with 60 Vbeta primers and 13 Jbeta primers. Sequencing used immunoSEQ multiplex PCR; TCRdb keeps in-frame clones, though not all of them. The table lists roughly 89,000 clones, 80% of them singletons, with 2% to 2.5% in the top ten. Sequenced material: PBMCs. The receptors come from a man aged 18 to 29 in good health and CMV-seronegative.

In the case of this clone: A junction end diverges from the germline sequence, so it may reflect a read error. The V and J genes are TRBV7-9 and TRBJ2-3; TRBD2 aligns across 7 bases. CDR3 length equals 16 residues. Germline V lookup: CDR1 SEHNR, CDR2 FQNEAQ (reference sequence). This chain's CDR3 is CSSSLAGDYNGDTQYF. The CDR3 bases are TGTTCCAGCAGCCTAGCCGGGGACTACAACGGGGATACGCAGTATTTT.

The chain's CDR3 is CASSPIAGSSTDTQYF. The CDR3 bases are TGTGCCAGCTCACCAATCGCGGGGAGCTCGACAGATACGCAGTATTTT. The V and J genes are TRBV18 and TRBJ2-3, with D possibly matching TRBD2 (6 bases). The V gene's germline CDR1 is KGHSH and CDR2 LQKENI. The V end was cut by 2 bases, the J end by 3 bases, with 15 bases between. The CDR3 consists of 16 residues.

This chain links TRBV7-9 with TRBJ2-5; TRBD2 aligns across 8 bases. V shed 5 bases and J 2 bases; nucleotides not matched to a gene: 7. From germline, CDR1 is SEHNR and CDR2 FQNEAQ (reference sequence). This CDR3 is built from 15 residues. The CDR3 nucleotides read TGTGCCAGCAGCGCGGGACTAGGGATACAAGAGACCCAGTACTTC. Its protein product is CASSAGLGIQETQYF. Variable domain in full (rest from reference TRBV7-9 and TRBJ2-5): DTGVSQNPRHKITKRGQNVTFRCDPISEHNRLYWYRQTLGQGPEFLTYFQNEAQLEKSRLLSDRFSAERPKGSFSTLEIQRTEQGDSAMYLCASSAGLGIQETQYFGPGTRLLVL.

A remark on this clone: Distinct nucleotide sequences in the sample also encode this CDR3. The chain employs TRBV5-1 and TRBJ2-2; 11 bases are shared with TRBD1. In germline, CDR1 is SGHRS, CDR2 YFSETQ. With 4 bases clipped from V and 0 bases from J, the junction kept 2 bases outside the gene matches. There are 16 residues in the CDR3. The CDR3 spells CASSPGQGANTGELFF. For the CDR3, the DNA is TGCGCCAGCAGCCCGGGACAGGGGGCGAACACCGGGGAGCTGTTTTTT.